Detailed here is one T cell receptor (beta chain). It lacks a known antigen. No per-base quality is available; no much larger clone lies one base away. The CDR3 regions of human TCRbeta chains were analyzed by immunosequencing. The authors' pipeline ran thus. TCRs in the repertoires were compared against a reference library of SARS-CoV-2-specific TCRs that had been generated with the MIRA antigen-specificity platform. Breadth was defined as the fraction of unique TCRs that were SARS-CoV-2-associated, and depth was defined as the fraction of total T cells that were SARS-CoV-2-associated. Using the MIRA data, every spike-specific TCR was mapped to the spike region that the TCR reacted to and assigned to either a CD4 or a CD8 class. Log10-transformed breadth and depth values were compared by one-way ANOVA with Sidak's multiple comparisons tests. TCRdb stores this immuneACCESS table with in-frame sequences only. Part of the clones is absent; in the studies checked, under half of the shortfall reflects unresolved V genes, and no reason is known for the rest. For V, J and clone size, that table is used; D and trimming come from the DNA. The sample table records about 120,000 clones; 88% of these occur just once. 2.4% of the sample lies in the top ten.

CDR1 and CDR2, per the germline V gene, are MDHEN and SYDVKM. After removal of 2 bases from V and 7 bases from J, the junction retains 10 bases not matched to a gene. The CDR3 measures 15 amino acids from cysteine to phenylalanine. Only the CDR3 region is kept as DNA, spanning 45 bases read in frame from base 1. What this sample's time point label stands for: baseline before first vaccination. Vaccinee samples came from UK trials COV001 and COV002, including a single-blind randomized controlled phase 2/3 trial of AZD1222 (ChAdOx1 nCoV-19) in healthy adults. Trial participant PBMC samples were collected at day 0 and day 28 after the second dose for TCRbeta chain sequencing. The data stem from a study of T cell responses to AZD1222 COVID-19 vaccine (dated by TCRdb to about 2021). Regarding the study in general: Because spike-specific TCR depth and breadth did not differ between the two schedules, AZD1222 recipients who got a second dose at roughly 4 weeks were pooled with those who got a second dose at roughly 12 weeks. A total of 233 trial participants underwent TCR sequencing, of whom 207 received two doses of AZD1222 and about 25 received two doses of the MenACWY control vaccine. Trial participants were enrolled into age subgroups of 18-55, 56-69 and 70-plus years, which contained roughly 140, 27 and 60 TCR-sequenced participants, respectively.

Here is what the overall study found, with its caveats: Vaccine-associated CD4 TCRs spanned the whole spike protein, with dominant responses in regions 160-218 and 743-854. Because no day 14 peak-response samples were available, repertoires were characterized only after the peak T cell response. In the small 56-69-year group, the increase in depth fell short of significance, most likely because of low power. Nearly half of unique spike-specific TCRs reportedly recognized epitopes outside regions mutated in the B.1.351 and B.1.1.7 variants. After two AZD1222 doses, both the breadth and the depth of spike-specific TCRs were significantly higher than at day 0 and than in MenACWY recipients. Most participants were white British and females outnumbered males, and the authors suggested that clonal diversity may have been underestimated. Conclusions about previously exposed vaccinees are limited, since just six AZD1222 recipients were seropositive for SARS-CoV-2 at baseline.

The sequences come from peripheral blood, collected on day 0 of AZD1222 vaccination. Recombination linked TRBV28 to TRBJ2-7; TRBD1 agrees with 8 junctional bases. This receptor was taken from an adult in good health. DNA sequence: TGTGCCAGCAGTTTACGTAGGACAGGGTGGGGGGAGCAGTACTTC. This translates into CASSLRRTGWGEQYF.